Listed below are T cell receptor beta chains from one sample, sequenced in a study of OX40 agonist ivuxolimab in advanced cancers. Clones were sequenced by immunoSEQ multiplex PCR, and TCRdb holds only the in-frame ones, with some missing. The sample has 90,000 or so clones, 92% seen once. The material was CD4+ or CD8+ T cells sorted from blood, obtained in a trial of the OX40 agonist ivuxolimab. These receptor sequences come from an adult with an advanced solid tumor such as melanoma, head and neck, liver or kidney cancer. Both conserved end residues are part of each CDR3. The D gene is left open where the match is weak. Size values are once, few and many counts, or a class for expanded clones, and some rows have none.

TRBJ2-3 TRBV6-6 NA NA TGTGCCAGCGTCGCCCAGCCAGATACGCAGTATTTT CASVAQPDTQYF
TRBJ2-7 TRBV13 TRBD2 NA TGTGCCAGCAGCTCAAGACTAGCGGGGGAGCAGTACTTC CASSSRLAGEQYF
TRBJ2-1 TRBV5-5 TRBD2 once TGTGCCAGCAGCCCCGGACTAGCCTGGATTGAGCAGTTCTTC CASSPGLAWIEQFF
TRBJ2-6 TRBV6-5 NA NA TGTGCCAGCAGTTACGAAGGGGGGGCCAACGTCCTGACTTTC CASSYEGGANVLTF
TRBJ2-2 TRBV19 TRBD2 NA TGTGCCAGTAGGGGGTTGGCGGGAGAAGGCACCGGGGAGCTGTTTTTT CASRGLAGEGTGELFF
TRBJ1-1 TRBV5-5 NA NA TGTGCCAGCAGCTTGAAGGGCTTCGGGAACACTGAAGCTTTCTTT CASSLKGFGNTEAFF
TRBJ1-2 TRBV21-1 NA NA TGTGCCAGCACTCAAGATAGGCAGGGACCTAACTATGGCTACACCTTC CASTQDRQGPNYGYTF
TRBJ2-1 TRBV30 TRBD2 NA TGTGCCTGGGCTAGCGGAAACAATGAGCAGTTCTTC CAWASGNNEQFF
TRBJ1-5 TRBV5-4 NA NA TGTGCCAGCAGCCTCTACGGGCCTAATCAGCCCCAGCATTTT CASSLYGPNQPQHF
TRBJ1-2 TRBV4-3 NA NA TGCGCCAGCAGCCAGGCACAGGGCGGCCAGGACTATGGCTACACCTTC CASSQAQGGQDYGYTF
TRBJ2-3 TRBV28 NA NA TGTGCCAGCAGTTACGCTGCGGTAAAAGGCTCTCTGGGCACAGATACGCAGTATTTT CASSYAAVKGSLGTDTQYF
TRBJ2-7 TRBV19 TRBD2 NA TGTGCCAGTAGTAACCCGGGGGGGACCCCCTACGAGCAGTACTTC CASSNPGGTPYEQYF
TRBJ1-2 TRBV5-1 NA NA TGCGCCAGCAGCTTGGCGACGAGGGGGATCGATGGCTACACCTTC CASSLATRGIDGYTF
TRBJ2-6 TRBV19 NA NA TGTGCCAGTAGTATGTGGGAAACAGGCCTCTCTGGGGCCAACGTCCTGACTTTC CASSMWETGLSGANVLTF
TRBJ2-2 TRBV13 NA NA TGTGCCAGCAGCGATAACCGGGACGCGAACACCGGGGAGCTGTTTTTT CASSDNRDANTGELFF
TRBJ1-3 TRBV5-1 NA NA TGCGCCAGCAGCTTGTCATTTGAGGAGGGGTACGGAAACACCATATATTTT CASSLSFEEGYGNTIYF
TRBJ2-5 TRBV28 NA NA TGTGCCAGCAGTGTGCTTGGGGGAGAGACCCAGTACTTC CASSVLGGETQYF
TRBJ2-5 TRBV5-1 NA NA TGCGCCAGCAGCTCAACATCAGAGACCCAGTACTTC CASSSTSETQYF
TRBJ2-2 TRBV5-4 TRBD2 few TGTGCCAGCAGCTTGCTCAGCGGGGGGGCGATCGGGGAGCTGTTTTTT CASSLLSGGAIGELFF
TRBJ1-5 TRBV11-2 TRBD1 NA TGTGCCAGCAGCCAGGGGGAGGGAGGTCAGCCCCAGCATTTT CASSQGEGGQPQHF
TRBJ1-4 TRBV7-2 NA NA TGTGCCAGCAGCTTCTTGGGCAGTGAAAAACTGTTTTTT CASSFLGSEKLFF
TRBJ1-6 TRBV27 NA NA TGTGCCAGCGCGCACGGTAGGAATTCACCCCTCCACTTT CASAHGRNSPLHF
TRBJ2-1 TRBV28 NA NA TGTGCCAGCAGTTTACTCCTCGGGAGCAACAATGAGCAGTTCTTC CASSLLLGSNNEQFF
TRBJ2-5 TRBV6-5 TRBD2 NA TGTGCCAGCAGTTACCCTAGCGGGGGGCTTAAAGAGACCCAGTACTTC CASSYPSGGLKETQYF
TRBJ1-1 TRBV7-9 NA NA TGTGCCAGCAGCCCGATCCCAGCCGGAGGGAGCCCCACTGAAGCTTTCTTT CASSPIPAGGSPTEAFF
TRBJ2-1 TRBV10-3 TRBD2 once TGTGCCATCAGTGAGACTAGCGGGAGCTATGAGCAGTTCTTC CAISETSGSYEQFF
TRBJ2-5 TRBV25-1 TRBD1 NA TGTGCCAGCAGTGATCCAGGGGGCCTAGAGACCCAGTACTTC CASSDPGGLETQYF
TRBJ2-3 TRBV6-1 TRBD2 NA TGTGCCAGCAGGAATCGGGACTATACTACAGATACGCAGTATTTT CASRNRDYTTDTQYF
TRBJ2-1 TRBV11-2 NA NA TGTGCCAGCAGCAACTTCGGGGGCCCGAGCTCCTACAATGAGCAGTTCTTC CASSNFGGPSSYNEQFF
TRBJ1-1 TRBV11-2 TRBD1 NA TGTGCCAGCAGCTTATGGACAGGGTATGAAGCCACTGAAGCTTTCTTT CASSLWTGYEATEAFF
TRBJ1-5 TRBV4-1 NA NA TGCGCCAGCAGCCAAGGCCGAAATCAGCCCCAGCATTTT CASSQGRNQPQHF
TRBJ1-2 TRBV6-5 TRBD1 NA TGTGCCAGCAGTTACGCAGGGGGCTCTGATGGCTACACCTTC CASSYAGGSDGYTF
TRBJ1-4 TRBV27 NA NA TGTGCCAGCAGTTTAGCGTCAGGGGCGGAACTGTTTTTT CASSLASGAELFF
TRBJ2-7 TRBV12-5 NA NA TGTGCTAGTGGTTTGTCCCAATACGAGCAGTACTTC CASGLSQYEQYF
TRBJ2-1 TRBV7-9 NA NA TGTGCCAGCAGCCCCAGGGACGGTTACAATGAGCAGTTCTTC CASSPRDGYNEQFF
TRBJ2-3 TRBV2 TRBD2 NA TGTGCCAGCAGTTGGACTAGCGGGGTTGTAGATACGCAGTATTTT CASSWTSGVVDTQYF
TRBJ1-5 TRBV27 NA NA TGTGCCAGCAGTTTAGGGGCTAATCAGCCCCAGCATTTT CASSLGANQPQHF
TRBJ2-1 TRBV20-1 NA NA TGCAGTGCACCTGATGGCGAGCAGTTCTTC CSAPDGEQFF
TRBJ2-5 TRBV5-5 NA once TGTGCCAGCAGCATCCAGAACCAAGAGACCCAGTACTTC CASSIQNQETQYF
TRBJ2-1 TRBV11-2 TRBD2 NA TGTGCCAGCAGCGAGGCCCCTAGCGGGGGGAATGAGCAGTTCTTC CASSEAPSGGNEQFF
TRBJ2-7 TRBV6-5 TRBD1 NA TGTGCCAGCAGTTCCACCTGGACAGGCGAGCAGTACTTC CASSSTWTGEQYF
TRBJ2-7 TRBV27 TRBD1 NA TGTGCCAGCAGTTTTGGGACAGGGGGCTACGAGCAGTACTTC CASSFGTGGYEQYF
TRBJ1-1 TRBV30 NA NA TGTGCCTGGAGTGCCGGACAGAACACTGAAGCTTTCTTT CAWSAGQNTEAFF
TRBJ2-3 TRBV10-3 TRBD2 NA TGTGCCATCAGTTCGACTAGCGGAGGGGCAGATACGCAGTATTTT CAISSTSGGADTQYF
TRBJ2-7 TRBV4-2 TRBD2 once TGTGCCAGCAGCCAACCGGGACTAGCGGGAGGAGGGGAGCAGTACTTC CASSQPGLAGGGEQYF
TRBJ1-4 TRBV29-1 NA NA TGCAGCGTTAGGAGAGAGGGCGAAAAACTGTTTTTT CSVRREGEKLFF
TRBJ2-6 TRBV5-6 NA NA TGTGCCAGCAGCTTGGGGACCTCTGGGGCCAACGTCCTGACTTTC CASSLGTSGANVLTF
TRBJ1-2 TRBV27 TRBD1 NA TGTGCCAGCAGGTTCGGGACAGATAATTATGGCTACACCTTC CASRFGTDNYGYTF
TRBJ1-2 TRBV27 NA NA TGTGCCAGCAGTTTGAGAGGGTTCAACGGCTACACCTTC CASSLRGFNGYTF
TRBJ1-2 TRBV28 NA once TGTGCCAGCAGTTTTACAGGCTACGCCCAGGGCTACACCTTC CASSFTGYAQGYTF
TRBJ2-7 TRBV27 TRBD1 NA TGTGCCAGCAGTTTATCGGTGGGGACAGGTCTCCACGAGCAGTACTTC CASSLSVGTGLHEQYF